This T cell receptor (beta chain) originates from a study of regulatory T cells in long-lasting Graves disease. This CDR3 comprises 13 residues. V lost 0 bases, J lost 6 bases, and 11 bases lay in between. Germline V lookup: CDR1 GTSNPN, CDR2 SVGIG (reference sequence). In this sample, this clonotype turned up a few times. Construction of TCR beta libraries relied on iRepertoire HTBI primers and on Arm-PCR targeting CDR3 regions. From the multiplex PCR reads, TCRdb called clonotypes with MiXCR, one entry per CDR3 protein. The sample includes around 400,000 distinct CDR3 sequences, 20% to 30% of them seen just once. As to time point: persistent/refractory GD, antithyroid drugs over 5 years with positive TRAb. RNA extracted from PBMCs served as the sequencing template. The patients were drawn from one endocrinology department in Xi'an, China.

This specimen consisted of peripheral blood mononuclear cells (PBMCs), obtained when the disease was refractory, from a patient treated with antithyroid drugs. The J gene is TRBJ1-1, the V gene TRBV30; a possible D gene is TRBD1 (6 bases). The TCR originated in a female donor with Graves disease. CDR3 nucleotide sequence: TGTGCCTGGAGTGTTTGGGGGGGCGCTGAAGCTTTCTTT. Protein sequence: CAWSVWGGAEAFF.